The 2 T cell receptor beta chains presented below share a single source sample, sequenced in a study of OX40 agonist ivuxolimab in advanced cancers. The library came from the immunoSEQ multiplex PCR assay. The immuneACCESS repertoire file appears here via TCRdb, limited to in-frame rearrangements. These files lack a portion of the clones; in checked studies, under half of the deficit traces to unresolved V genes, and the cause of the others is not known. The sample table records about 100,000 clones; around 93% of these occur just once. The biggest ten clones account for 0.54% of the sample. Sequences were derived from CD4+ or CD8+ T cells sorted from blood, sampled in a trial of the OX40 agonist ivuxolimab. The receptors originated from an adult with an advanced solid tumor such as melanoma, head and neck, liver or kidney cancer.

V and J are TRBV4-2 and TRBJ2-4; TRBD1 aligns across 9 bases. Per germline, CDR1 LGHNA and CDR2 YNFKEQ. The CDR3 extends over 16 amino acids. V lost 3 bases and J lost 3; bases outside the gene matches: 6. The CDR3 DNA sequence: TGTGCCAGCAGCCAGGACAGGGGTTCCTTCAAAAACATTCAGTACTTC. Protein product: CASSQDRGSFKNIQYF.

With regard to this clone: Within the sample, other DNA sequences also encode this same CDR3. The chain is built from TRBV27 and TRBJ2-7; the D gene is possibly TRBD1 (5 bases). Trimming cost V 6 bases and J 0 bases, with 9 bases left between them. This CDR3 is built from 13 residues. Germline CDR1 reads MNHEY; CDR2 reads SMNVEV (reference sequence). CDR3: CASSLRVSYEQYF. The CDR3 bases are TGTGCCAGCAGCCTCAGGGTCTCCTACGAGCAGTACTTC.